This TCR beta chain was sequenced for a study of T cells expressing NK-cell markers. Making the TCR beta cDNA relied on 5'RACE template switching with UMIs. One entry per CDR3 protein, without DNA, is what TCRdb gives after re-calling the 5' RACE reads. Its clone listing holds about 260,000 distinct CDR3 sequences. Notes on the study in general: Unclear, still, was the HCMV specificity of the expanded NKG2C+ T cell clones.

Germline V CDR1 and CDR2: SGHAT, FQNNGV. The CDR3 is 16 amino acids. With regard to this clonotype: Its antigen is not identified.

The clonotype was recovered from a woman between 18 and 70 years old in good health. V gene TRBV11-2 combines with J gene TRBJ2-3; TCRdb's assignment of TRBD2 cannot be checked, as there is no DNA. Input material: blood T cells: a sorted CD56 or NKG2C T cell subset, CD4+ or CD8+ T cells, or bulk PBMC T cells (not recorded which). The CDR3 loop is CASSLVPSGNVDTQYF.